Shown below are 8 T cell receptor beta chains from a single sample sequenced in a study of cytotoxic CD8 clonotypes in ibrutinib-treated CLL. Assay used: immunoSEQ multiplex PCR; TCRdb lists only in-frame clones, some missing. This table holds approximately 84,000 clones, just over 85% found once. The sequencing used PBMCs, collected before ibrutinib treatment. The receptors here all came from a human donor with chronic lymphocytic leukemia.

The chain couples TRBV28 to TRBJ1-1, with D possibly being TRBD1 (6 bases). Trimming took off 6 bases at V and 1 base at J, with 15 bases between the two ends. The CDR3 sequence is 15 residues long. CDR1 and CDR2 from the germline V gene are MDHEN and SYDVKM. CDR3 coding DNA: TGTGCCAGCAGACGAGGGGGGAGTGGGAACACTGAAGCTTTCTTT. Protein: CASRRGGSGNTEAFF.

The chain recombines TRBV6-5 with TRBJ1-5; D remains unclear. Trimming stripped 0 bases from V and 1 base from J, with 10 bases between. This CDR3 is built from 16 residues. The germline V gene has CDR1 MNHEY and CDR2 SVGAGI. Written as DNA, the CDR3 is TGTGCCAGCAGTTACTCTTTCCAGAAGAGCAATCAGCCCCAGCATTTT. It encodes CASSYSFQKSNQPQHF.

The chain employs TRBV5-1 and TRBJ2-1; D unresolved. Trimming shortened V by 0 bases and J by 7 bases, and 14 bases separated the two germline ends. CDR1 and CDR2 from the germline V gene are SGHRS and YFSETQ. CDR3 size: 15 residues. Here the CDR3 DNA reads TGCGCCAGCAGCTTGGGAGGATTTGGTCTGAATGAGCAGTTCTTC. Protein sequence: CASSLGGFGLNEQFF.

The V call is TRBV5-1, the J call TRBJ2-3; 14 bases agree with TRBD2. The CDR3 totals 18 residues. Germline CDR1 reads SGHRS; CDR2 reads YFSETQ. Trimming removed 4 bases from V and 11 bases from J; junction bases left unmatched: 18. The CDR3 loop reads CASSQDRDRTSGRMLQYF. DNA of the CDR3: TGCGCCAGCAGCCAAGACAGGGATCGGACTAGCGGGAGGATGTTGCAGTATTTT.

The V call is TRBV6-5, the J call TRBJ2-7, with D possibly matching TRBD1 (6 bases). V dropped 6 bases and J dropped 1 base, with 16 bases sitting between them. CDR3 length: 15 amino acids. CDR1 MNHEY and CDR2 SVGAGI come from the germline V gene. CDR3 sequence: CASSPSGVLSYEQYF. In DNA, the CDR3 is TGTGCCAGCAGCCCGTCAGGGGTCCTATCCTACGAGCAGTACTTC.

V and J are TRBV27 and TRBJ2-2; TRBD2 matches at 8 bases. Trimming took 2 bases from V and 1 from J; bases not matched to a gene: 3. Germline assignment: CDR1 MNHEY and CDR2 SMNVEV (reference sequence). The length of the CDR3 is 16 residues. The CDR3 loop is CASSLGLAGNTGELFF. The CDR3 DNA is TGTGCCAGCAGTTTAGGGCTAGCGGGGAACACCGGGGAGCTGTTTTTT.

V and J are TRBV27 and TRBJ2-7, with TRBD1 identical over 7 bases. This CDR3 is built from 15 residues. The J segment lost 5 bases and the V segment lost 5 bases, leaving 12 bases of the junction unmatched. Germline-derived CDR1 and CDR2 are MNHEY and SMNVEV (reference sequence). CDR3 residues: CASSPWTGRFNEQYF. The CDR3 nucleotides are TGTGCCAGCAGTCCCTGGACAGGACGGTTCAACGAGCAGTACTTC.

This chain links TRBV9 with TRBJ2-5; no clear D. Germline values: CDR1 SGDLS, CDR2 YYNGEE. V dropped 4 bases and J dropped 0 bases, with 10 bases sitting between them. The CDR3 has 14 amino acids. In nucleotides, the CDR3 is TGTGCCAGCAGCCCAGAAAGGTACCAAGAGACCCAGTACTTC. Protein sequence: CASSPERYQETQYF.